The 16 T cell receptor beta chains below come from one sample, sequenced in a study of CD8+ T cells in alopecia areata. The sequencing template was cDNA reverse transcribed from extracted RNA. TCRdb keeps only in-frame clones here, not all; method: immunoSEQ multiplex PCR. The top ten hold around 15% of the sample, which has 170,000 or so clones, around 60% seen once. The sequenced sample was CD4+ T cells sorted from blood, obtained at week 0. The receptors come from a human donor with alopecia areata.

This rearrangement joins TRBV29-1 to TRBJ2-2; D not resolved. Germline CDR1 SQVTM, CDR2 ANQGSEA. The CDR3 is 12 amino acids. V was trimmed by 6 bases and J by 5 bases, leaving 10 bases between them. CDR3 DNA sequence: TGCAGCGTAGGACGTATAACCGGGGAGCTGTTTTTT. This translates into CSVGRITGELFF.

The gene calls are TRBV5-1 and TRBJ1-1, with no clear D. V was trimmed by 4 bases and J by 1 base, leaving 14 bases between them. CDR1 and CDR2 from the germline V gene are SGHRS and YFSETQ. The CDR3 has 15 residues. CDR3 sequence (DNA): TGCGCCAGCAGCCCGAGGTCTCAGGCGAACACTGAAGCTTTCTTT. This encodes CASSPRSQANTEAFF.

This sequence joins TRBV6-5 and TRBJ2-7, with TRBD2 identical over 7 bases. V was pared by 0 bases and J by 7 bases, with 3 bases of the junction left unmatched. Germline V lookup: CDR1 MNHEY, CDR2 SVGAGI. The length of the CDR3 is 13 residues. CDR3 sequence: CASSYSGGLEQYF. The DNA for the CDR3 is TGTGCCAGCAGTTACTCGGGGGGACTAGAGCAGTACTTC.

This chain connects TRBV4-1 to TRBJ2-7, with 8 bases matching TRBD1. Germline-derived CDR1 and CDR2 are MGHRA and YSYEKL. The CDR3 runs to 14 residues. J lost 2 bases, V lost 10 bases, and 10 bases had no gene match. CDR3 amino acids: CATSYDRGTYEQYF. CDR3 sequence (DNA): TGCGCCACCTCCTACGACAGGGGTACCTACGAGCAGTACTTC.

The chain joins TRBV29-1 to TRBJ2-1; 10 bases line up with TRBD2. Germline CDR1 SQVTM, CDR2 ANQGSEA. The length of the CDR3 is 15 residues. V was pared by 4 bases and J by 8 bases, with 11 bases of the junction left unmatched. The CDR3 DNA sequence: TGCAGCGTTGCATGGCAGCGGGGGGGCCCCGATGAGCAGTTCTTC. Translation: CSVAWQRGGPDEQFF.

This chain uses TRBV4-1 with TRBJ2-5, with D perhaps TRBD1 or TRBD2 (6 bases each). The CDR3 is 14 amino acids. In germline, CDR1 is MGHRA, CDR2 YSYEKL. Between the trimmed V and J ends, which lost 6 bases and 2 bases, there was a span of 13 bases. The CDR3 here is CASRGGGGQETQYF. CDR3 sequence (DNA): TGCGCCAGCAGGGGTGGAGGGGGGCAAGAGACCCAGTACTTC.

This clone was observed a single time. The CDR3 loop reads CASSSVGAFREAFF. The CDR3, as DNA: TGTGCCAGCAGTTCAGTTGGGGCCTTTCGTGAAGCTTTCTTT. The chain uses TRBV5-6 and TRBJ1-1; a weak D match, TRBD1 (5 bases). Germline V CDR1 and CDR2: SGHDT, YYEEEE. V gave up 5 bases and J gave up 7 bases, with 18 bases separating them. This CDR3 comprises 14 residues.

The rearrangement joins TRBV15 to TRBJ2-6, with D unclear. Germline CDR1 is LNHNV and CDR2 is YYDKDF (reference sequence). The CDR3 runs to 16 residues. Trimming left V 1 base short and J 2 bases short, with 9 bases between. The CDR3 nucleotides are TGTGCCACCAGCAGAGCTCGGATCCCTGGGGCCAACGTCCTGACTTTC. It specifies CATSRARIPGANVLTF.

The V call is TRBV9, the J call TRBJ2-7; D is possibly TRBD1 or TRBD2 (5 bases each). The CDR3 spans 12 residues. CDR1 SGDLS and CDR2 YYNGEE come from the germline V gene. V lost 5 bases to trimming and J lost 6 bases, with 12 bases between them. Written as DNA, the CDR3 is TGTGCCAGCAGGGCCGGGGCAGGCGAGCAGTACTTC. Translation gives CASRAGAGEQYF. The complete variable domain, with remaining parts taken from reference TRBV9 and TRBJ2-7, reads DSGVTQTPKHLITATGQRVTLRCSPRSGDLSVYWYQQSLDQGLQFLIQYYNGEERAKGNILERFSAQQFPDLHSELNLSSLELGDSALYFCASRAGAGEQYFGPGTRLTVT.

V and J are TRBV30 and TRBJ1-5; D gene uncertain. V gave up 0 bases and J gave up 6 bases, with 9 bases separating them. Per the germline V gene, CDR1 is GTSNPN and CDR2 is SVGIG (reference sequence). The CDR3 is 13 amino acids. CDR3 region: CAWSVQSGQPQHF. The DNA for the CDR3 is TGTGCCTGGAGTGTACAATCCGGTCAGCCCCAGCATTTT.

V is TRBV19 and J is TRBJ2-3; tentatively, D is TRBD1 (6 bases). Germline CDR1 is LNHDA and CDR2 is SQIVND (reference sequence). The V gene lost 9 bases and the J gene lost 1 base, with 11 bases spanning the gap. This CDR3 has 13 residues. CDR3 region: CASRGDGTDTQYF. The CDR3 DNA is TGTGCCAGCAGGGGCGACGGCACAGATACGCAGTATTTT. Together with reference TRBV19 and TRBJ2-3, the CDR3 gives the full variable domain: DGGITQSPKYLFRKEGQNVTLSCEQNLNHDAMYWYRQDPGQGLRLIYYSQIVNDFQKGDIAEGYSVSREKKESFPLTVTSAQKNPTAFYLCASRGDGTDTQYFGPGTRLTVL.

The chain recombines TRBV29-1 with TRBJ1-2; no firm D call. Germline V CDR1 and CDR2: SQVTM, ANQGSEA. This CDR3 spans 12 amino acids. The V end lost 4 bases, the J end lost 6 bases, and 12 bases lay between the germline ends. The CDR3 bases are TGCAGCGTTGTTGCCGTGTATAATGGCTACACCTTC. Translating gives CSVVAVYNGYTF.

V usage is TRBV4-1 and J usage is TRBJ2-7, with D hard to call. The germline CDR1 and CDR2 sequences are MGHRA and YSYEKL. This CDR3 region has 14 residues. The V end lost 0 bases, the J end lost 4 bases, and 10 bases lay between the germline ends. The CDR3 DNA reads as TGCGCCAGCAGCCAAGATCCTACAGCATACGAGCAGTACTTC. It encodes CASSQDPTAYEQYF.

CDR3 bases: TGTGCCAGCAGCCCCGCCAGGCTGAACACTGAAGCTTTCTTT. Its translation: CASSPARLNTEAFF. This chain uses TRBV7-2 with TRBJ1-1; D remains unclear. Germline V lookup: CDR1 SGHTA, CDR2 FQGNSA. V dropped 5 bases and J dropped 0 bases, with 10 bases sitting between them. This CDR3 region has 14 residues.

The chain joins TRBV9 to TRBJ1-5, with 10 bases that match TRBD1. The CDR3 contains 16 residues. V dropped 0 bases and J dropped 6; count of bases not matched to a gene: 6. From germline, CDR1 is SGDLS and CDR2 YYNGEE. The CDR3 reads CASSVGDRGQGQPQHF. Written as DNA, the CDR3 is TGTGCCAGCAGCGTAGGCGACAGGGGGCAAGGTCAGCCCCAGCATTTT.

This sequence joins TRBV29-1 and TRBJ1-1; 9 nucleotides match TRBD1. The V and J ends lost 6 bases and 4 bases, in that order; junction bases with no gene match: 6. The germline gives CDR1 SQVTM, CDR2 ANQGSEA. This CDR3 comprises 13 residues. The CDR3 region is CSVGDRGVTEAFF. DNA for the CDR3: TGCAGCGTGGGAGACAGGGGGGTCACTGAAGCTTTCTTT.